The 14 T cell receptor beta chains reported below all come from one sample, sequenced in a study of blood T cells in healthy people across ages. A second PCR of roughly 6 to 12 cycles used a sample-barcoded 5' primer and a J-beta primer mix. TCRdb ran MiXCR on the 5' RACE reads and lists one entry per CDR3 protein. Of fewer than 1.5 million distinct CDR3 sequences listed, around two fifths are singletons. What was sequenced was blood. These receptors were obtained from a woman between 18 and 29 years old in good health.

The rearrangement joins TRBV5-1 to TRBJ2-5; TRBD2 matches 8 bases. This CDR3 comprises 15 residues. Germline-derived CDR1 and CDR2 are SGHRS and YFSETQ. The trim removed 5 bases at V and 0 bases at J, leaving 6 bases unmatched. CDR3: CASSQLAGYQETQYF. CDR3 DNA sequence: TGCGCCAGCAGTCAATTAGCGGGGTACCAAGAGACCCAGTACTTC. Drawing the rest from reference TRBV5-1 and TRBJ2-5, the complete variable domain is KAGVTQTPRYLIKTRGQQVTLSCSPISGHRSVSWYQQTPGQGLQFLFEYFSETQRNKGNFPGRFSGRQFSNSRSEMNVSTLELGDSALYLCASSQLAGYQETQYFGPGTRLLVL.

There are a few counts of this clonotype. The rearrangement joins TRBV7-7 to TRBJ2-3; possibly TRBD2 for D (6 bases). Trimming stripped 5 bases from V and 0 bases from J, with 27 bases between. CDR1 is SSHAT and CDR2 is FNYEAQ in the germline V gene (reference sequence). The CDR3 spans 20 residues. The CDR3 nucleotides are TGTGCCAGCAGCCCCGGGACTTTTCCACCCGGGTCTCCAAGCACAGATACGCAGTATTTT. Translation: CASSPGTFPPGSPSTDTQYF.

This clonotype was recorded at least ten times. This chain links TRBV12-3 or TRBV12-4 with TRBJ2-1; D not certain. This CDR3 has 10 residues. Trimming left V 4 bases short and J 11 bases short, with 6 bases between. This CDR3 reads CASSSTQQFF. The CDR3 DNA reads TGTGCCAGCAGTTCCACACAGCAGTTCTTC.

This clonotype was observed a handful of times. The chain recombines TRBV6-1 with TRBJ2-1; 11 bases align to TRBD2. V lost 7 bases, J lost 2 bases, and 4 bases stayed unmatched. The CDR3 extends over 15 amino acids. Germline values: CDR1 MNHNS, CDR2 SASEGT. CDR3 protein: CASNVAGGPYNEQFF. The CDR3 nucleotides read TGTGCCAGCAATGTAGCGGGGGGGCCCTACAATGAGCAGTTCTTC.

This clonotype occurred many times. This chain links TRBV3-1 with TRBJ1-2; 8 nucleotides line up with TRBD1. J gave up 4 bases and V 3 bases, and 1 base lay outside the gene matches. In germline, CDR1 is LGHDT, CDR2 YNNKEL (reference sequence). CDR3 size: 13 residues. CDR3 amino acids: CASSQGQAYGYTF. The CDR3 nucleotides read TGTGCCAGCAGCCAGGGACAGGCCTATGGCTACACCTTC.

On this clonotype itself: A read error may be the cause here, since a much bigger clone is one base away. The CDR3 DNA reads TGTGCCACCAGCAGAGATAGAGTCTCTAGCGAGCAGTACTTC. Translating it yields CATSRDRVSSEQYF. The chain has TRBV15 and TRBJ2-5; D is ambiguous. The end of the DNA is better explained by TRBJ2-7, so the J call may be wrong. The CDR3 is 14 amino acids. Germline lookup yields CDR1 LNHNV and CDR2 YYDKDF (reference sequence).

The CDR3 region is CASNPGHSNTGELFF. The CDR3 nucleotides are TGCGCCAGCAACCCAGGGCACAGTAACACCGGGGAGCTGTTTTTT. This chain uses TRBV5-1 with TRBJ2-2; TRBD1 is a possible D gene (5 bases). This CDR3 comprises 15 residues. Per germline, CDR1 SGHRS and CDR2 YFSETQ. Trimming cost V 6 bases and J 2 bases, with 14 bases left between them.

V gene TRBV6-5 combines with J gene TRBJ2-1; 9 positions match TRBD2. The germline V gene has CDR1 MNHEY and CDR2 SVGAGI. This CDR3 comprises 15 residues. J lost 3 bases, V lost 5 bases, and 5 bases had no gene match. The CDR3 region has the DNA TGTGCCAGCAGTAAACGAGCGGGGGGCTACAATGAGCAGTTCTTC. Protein product: CASSKRAGGYNEQFF.

The rearrangement joins TRBV5-5 to TRBJ2-5; 7 bases match TRBD1. CDR1 and CDR2 (germline): SGHKS, YYEKEE (reference sequence). With 4 bases clipped from V and 5 bases from J, the junction kept 8 bases outside the gene matches. There are 14 residues in the CDR3. CDR3: CASSISGTVETQYF. Written as DNA, the CDR3 is TGTGCCAGCAGCATTAGTGGGACAGTTGAGACCCAGTACTTC. Drawing the rest from reference TRBV5-5 and TRBJ2-5, the complete variable domain is DAGVTQSPTHLIKTRGQQVTLRCSPISGHKSVSWYQQVLGQGPQFIFQYYEKEERGRGNFPDRFSARQFPNYSSELNVNALLLGDSALYLCASSISGTVETQYFGPGTRLLVL.

The chain links TRBV20-1 to TRBJ1-1; D is perhaps TRBD1 (6 bases). Looked up from germline, CDR1 is DFQATT and CDR2 is SNEGSKA (reference sequence). The V gene lost 6 bases and the J gene lost 4 bases, with 15 bases spanning the gap. The CDR3 runs to 13 residues. CDR3 DNA: TGCAGTGCCCCGGGGGGGGGCGGCACTGAAGCTTTCTTT. Residues: CSAPGGGGTEAFF.

This chain links TRBV15 with TRBJ2-1; 10 bases agree with TRBD2. The CDR3 has 15 residues. The V and J ends lost 5 bases and 6 bases, in that order; junction bases with no gene match: 7. Germline loops: CDR1 LNHNV, CDR2 YYDKDF (reference sequence). The CDR3 region has the DNA TGTGCCACCAGCCCTCTAGCGGGAGATCCCAATGAGCAGTTCTTC. Residues: CATSPLAGDPNEQFF.

The rearrangement joins TRBV7-2 to TRBJ1-5, with D possibly being TRBD1 (5 bases). Germline V gene sequence: CDR1 SGHTA, CDR2 FQGNSA. V lost 2 bases and J lost 6, with 17 bases in between. This CDR3 has 16 amino acids. The CDR3 region has the DNA TGTGCCAGCAGCTTATGGTCCGGGGGTGAGGGTCAGCCCCAGCATTTT. The encoded protein is CASSLWSGGEGQPQHF.

With respect to this clonotype: This sequence may be a read error, since a much larger clone differs from it by one base. V and J are TRBV5-1 and TRBJ2-7; 7 nucleotides line up with TRBD1. TRBJ2-5 explains the end of the DNA better; the J call may be wrong. There are 14 residues in the CDR3. CDR1 is SGHRS, CDR2 YFSETQ, per germline. The CDR3 is CASSQGQSGETQYF. The CDR3 nucleotides read TGCGCCAGCAGCCAGGGACAGTCCGGGGAGACCCAGTACTTC.

V is TRBV15 and J is TRBJ1-2; no reliable D call. Germline assignment: CDR1 LNHNV and CDR2 YYDKDF (reference sequence). Between the trimmed V and J ends, which lost 5 bases and 5 bases, there was a span of 12 bases. This CDR3 spans 13 amino acids. The CDR3 bases are TGTGCCACCAGCGGCCCGGGCGTTTATGGCTACACCTTC. As protein: CATSGPGVYGYTF. Drawing the rest from reference TRBV15 and TRBJ1-2, the complete variable domain is DAMVIQNPRYQVTQFGKPVTLSCSQTLNHNVMYWYQQKSSQAPKLLFHYYDKDFNNEADTPDNFQSRRPNTSFCFLDIRSPGLGDTAMYLCATSGPGVYGYTFGSGTRLTVV.